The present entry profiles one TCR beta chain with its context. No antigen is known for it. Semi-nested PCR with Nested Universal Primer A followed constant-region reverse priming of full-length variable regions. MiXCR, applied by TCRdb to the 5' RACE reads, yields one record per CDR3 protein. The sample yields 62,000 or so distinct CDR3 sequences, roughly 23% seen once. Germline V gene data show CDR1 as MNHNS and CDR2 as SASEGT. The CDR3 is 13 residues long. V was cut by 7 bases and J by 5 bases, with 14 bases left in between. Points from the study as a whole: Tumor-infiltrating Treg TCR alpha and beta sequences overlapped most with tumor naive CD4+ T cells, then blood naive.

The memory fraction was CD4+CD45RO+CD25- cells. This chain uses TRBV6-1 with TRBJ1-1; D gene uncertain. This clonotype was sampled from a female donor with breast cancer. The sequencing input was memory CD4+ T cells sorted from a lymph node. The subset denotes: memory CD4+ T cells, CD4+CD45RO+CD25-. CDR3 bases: TGTGCCAGCACTAGTGGGTTGAGAACTGAAGCTTTCTTT. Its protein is CASTSGLRTEAFF.